This is a list of T cell receptor beta chains from one sample in a study of siplizumab effects on memory and regulatory T cells. TCRdb's copy holds only in-frame clones and misses some; the assay was immunoSEQ multiplex PCR. This table holds roughly 56,000 clones, roughly 93% found once. Sequencing used CD8+ T cells sorted from blood. Receptor source: a human donor in good health. CDR3s include the opening cysteine and the closing phenylalanine or tryptophan. The D gene is left open where the match is weak. The size entry is marked missing in some rows and otherwise reads once, few, many or a size class.

TRBD2,TRBJ2-1,16,TRBV11-3,.,CASSFVTSGSLNEQFF,TGTGCCAGCAGCTTTGTGACTAGCGGGAGCCTCAATGAGCAGTTCTTC
.,TRBJ2-1,17,TRBV18,.,CASSADSQDSSYNEQFF,TGTGCCAGCTCAGCCGACTCACAAGATAGCTCCTACAATGAGCAGTTCTTC
TRBD1,TRBJ1-2,19,TRBV23-1,.,CASSRTLKAGGKRMLAYTF,TGCGCCAGCAGTCGGACTTTGAAGGCAGGGGGTAAACGTATGCTAGCCTACACCTTC
.,TRBJ1-4,17,TRBV4-3,.,CASSLSIRAATNEKLFF,TGCGCCAGCAGCCTCTCGATAAGAGCGGCAACTAATGAAAAACTGTTTTTT
.,TRBJ2-3,16,TRBV12-2,.,CASRSRGRFSTDTQYF,TGTGCAAGTCGCTCTAGGGGCAGGTTCAGCACAGATACGCAGTATTTT
TRBD1,TRBJ2-1,16,TRBV7-9,.,CASRGRDRGFYNEQFF,TGTGCCAGCAGAGGCCGGGACAGGGGGTTTTACAATGAGCAGTTCTTC
.,TRBJ1-2,12,TRBV27,.,CASRTWGVGYTF,TGTGCCAGCAGAACCTGGGGGGTTGGCTACACCTTC
.,TRBJ2-3,13,TRBV9,.,CASSTQYTDTQYF,TGTGCCAGCAGCACCCAGTATACAGATACGCAGTATTTT
TRBD1,TRBJ1-2,15,TRBV9,.,CASSVGTGGAYGYTF,TGTGCCAGCAGCGTTGGGACAGGGGGCGCCTATGGCTACACCTTC
.,TRBJ1-2,15,TRBV4-2,.,CASSHKDLSNYGYTF,TGTGCCAGCAGCCACAAGGACCTCTCTAACTATGGCTACACCTTC
TRBD2,TRBJ2-7,15,TRBV5-6,.,CASSSLAGGPYEQYF,TGTGCCAGCAGCTCGTTGGCGGGAGGGCCCTACGAGCAGTACTTC
.,TRBJ2-7,14,TRBV27,few,CASSFRQGGWEQYF,TGTGCCAGCAGTTTTCGGCAGGGGGGGTGGGAGCAGTACTTC
TRBD2,TRBJ2-7,14,TRBV11-3,.,CASSLAGLAYEQYF,TGTGCCAGCAGCTTAGCGGGACTAGCCTACGAGCAGTACTTC
.,TRBJ2-5,16,TRBV7-9,.,CASSLAPTRYQETQYF,TGTGCCAGCAGCTTAGCGCCGACAAGGTACCAAGAGACCCAGTACTTC
.,TRBJ2-3,15,TRBV18,.,CASSRGLKRTDTQYF,TGTGCCAGCTCACGAGGCCTTAAGCGTACAGATACGCAGTATTTT
.,TRBJ2-7,13,TRBV7-9,.,CASSLGARYEQYF,TGTGCCAGCAGCTTAGGCGCAAGATACGAGCAGTACTTC
TRBD2,TRBJ2-7,15,TRBV11-1,.,CASSLAAGGPVEQYF,TGTGCCAGCAGCTTAGCGGCGGGAGGGCCGGTCGAGCAGTACTTC
TRBD1,TRBJ2-7,13,TRBV29-1,.,CSVDTGDSYEQYF,TGCAGCGTTGATACAGGGGACTCCTACGAGCAGTACTTC
.,TRBJ2-1,12,TRBV7-9,.,CASSLGWNEQFF,TGTGCCAGCAGCTTAGGTTGGAATGAGCAGTTCTTC
TRBD1,TRBJ2-7,15,TRBV30,.,CAWEYSGAGGYEQYF,TGTGCCTGGGAATATTCAGGGGCAGGGGGCTACGAGCAGTACTTC
.,TRBJ1-5,12,TRBV15,once,CATSRINQPQHF,TGTGCCACCAGCAGAATTAATCAGCCCCAGCATTTT
TRBD2,TRBJ2-1,13,TRBV29-1,.,CSVGLAVYNEQFF,TGCAGCGTTGGCCTAGCGGTCTACAATGAGCAGTTCTTC
TRBD2,TRBJ2-1,18,TRBV7-9,.,CASSWRGLAGDNYNEQFF,TGTGCCAGCAGCTGGCGGGGACTAGCGGGAGACAATTACAATGAGCAGTTCTTC
.,TRBJ2-1,15,TRBV7-3,.,CASSLTTAGSNEQFF,TGTGCCAGCAGCTTAACGACGGCAGGGAGCAATGAGCAGTTCTTC
.,TRBJ1-3,17,TRBV11-3,.,CASSLDLDVSSGNTIYF,TGTGCCAGCAGCTTAGATCTGGACGTGAGCTCTGGAAACACCATATATTTT
.,TRBJ2-1,12,TRBV6-1,.,CATFGSYNEQFF,TGTGCCACCTTCGGCTCCTACAATGAGCAGTTCTTC
TRBD1,TRBJ2-7,17,TRBV10-2,.,CASSEGDRGGSSYEQYF,TGCGCCAGCAGTGAGGGAGACAGGGGGGGATCCTCCTACGAGCAGTACTTC
TRBD2,TRBJ2-2,16,TRBV5-6,.,CASSLRGSRWTGELFF,TGTGCCAGCAGCTTGCGCGGGAGTCGGTGGACCGGGGAGCTGTTTTTT
.,TRBJ2-2,16,TRBV25-1,.,CASSETGPRRTGELFF,TGTGCCAGCAGTGAAACGGGGCCAAGGCGTACCGGGGAGCTGTTTTTT
.,TRBJ2-6,19,TRBV11-3,.,CASSPSDRTEFSGANVLTF,TGTGCCAGCAGCCCCTCCGACAGGACGGAATTCTCTGGGGCCAACGTCCTGACTTTC
TRBD2,TRBJ2-3,16,TRBV9,.,CASSEVSGGPTDTQYF,TGTGCCAGCAGCGAAGTGTCGGGAGGGCCGACAGATACGCAGTATTTT
.,TRBJ2-5,11,TRBV28,.,CASSKQETQYF,TGTGCCAGCAGTAAACAAGAGACCCAGTACTTC
TRBD2,TRBJ2-7,16,TRBV4-1,.,CASSPSSGRAAYEQYF,TGCGCCAGCAGCCCCTCTAGCGGGAGGGCCGCCTACGAGCAGTACTTC
.,TRBJ2-5,14,TRBV7-9,.,CASSLRGTLETQYF,TGTGCCAGCAGCTTACGGGGCACGTTGGAGACCCAGTACTTC
.,TRBJ2-7,14,TRBV6-5,.,CASSYIQGGNEQYF,TGTGCCAGCAGTTACATCCAAGGGGGAAACGAGCAGTACTTC
TRBD2,TRBJ2-5,15,TRBV7-9,.,CASSLVLAGEETQYF,TGTGCCAGCAGCTTAGTACTAGCGGGAGAAGAGACCCAGTACTTC
.,TRBJ2-7,13,TRBV30,.,CAWSPSSSYEQYF,TGTGCCTGGAGCCCTTCTAGCTCCTACGAGCAGTACTTC
.,TRBJ2-1,11,TRBV7-2,.,CASSFSYEQFF,TGTGCCAGCAGCTTTAGCTATGAGCAGTTCTTC
TRBD1,TRBJ2-5,14,TRBV13,.,CASSLAGGQETQYF,TGTGCCAGCAGCTTAGCAGGGGGACAAGAGACCCAGTACTTC
.,TRBJ2-5,15,TRBV15,.,CATSRDLIGDETQYF,TGTGCCACCAGCAGAGATCTTATTGGGGATGAGACCCAGTACTTC
.,TRBJ2-1,13,TRBV7-9,.,CASSLVLDNEQFF,TGTGCCAGCAGCTTAGTTTTAGACAATGAGCAGTTCTTC
TRBD1,TRBJ2-1,13,TRBV2,.,CASRPRGHNEQFF,TGTGCCAGCAGGCCCAGGGGGCATAATGAGCAGTTCTTC
TRBD2,TRBJ2-2,14,TRBV7-8,.,CASTQSGTTGELFF,TGTGCCAGTACCCAGAGCGGGACCACCGGGGAGCTGTTTTTT
.,TRBJ2-7,14,TRBV5-1,.,CASSLGDNSYEQYF,TGCGCCAGCAGCTTGGGGGACAACTCCTACGAGCAGTACTTC
.,TRBJ2-3,14,TRBV9,.,CASSVFGSTDTQYF,TGTGCCAGCAGCGTTTTTGGTAGCACAGATACGCAGTATTTT
TRBD2,TRBJ2-1,16,TRBV4-1,.,CASSRLAGGSYNEQFF,TGCGCCAGCAGCCGACTAGCGGGAGGGTCCTACAATGAGCAGTTCTTC
.,TRBJ2-2,11,TRBV7-9,.,CASSFPFPLFF,TGTGCCAGCAGCTTCCCATTCCCTCTGTTTTTT
TRBD1,TRBJ1-1,12,TRBV19,.,CASSTGTAKAFF,TGTGCCAGTAGTACTGGGACAGCTAAAGCTTTCTTT
TRBD2,TRBJ2-1,16,TRBV9,.,CASSVAGSGRWNEQFF,TGTGCCAGCAGCGTCGCAGGTAGCGGGAGGTGGAATGAGCAGTTCTTC
.,TRBJ2-3,16,TRBV30,.,CAWSPKFGESTHTQYF,TGTGCCTGGAGTCCGAAGTTTGGGGAAAGCACACATACGCAGTATTTT
.,TRBJ1-1,13,TRBV30,.,CAWSTGQRTEAFF,TGTGCCTGGAGTACCGGACAAAGAACGGAAGCTTTCTTT
TRBD2,TRBJ2-2,15,TRBV2,.,CASSRLAANTGELFF,TGTGCCAGCAGTCGACTAGCGGCGAACACCGGGGAGCTGTTTTTT
.,TRBJ2-1,15,TRBV27,.,CASSSSGAPYNEQFF,TGTGCCAGCAGTTCATCTGGGGCCCCCTACAATGAGCAGTTCTTC
.,TRBJ2-3,14,TRBV6-5,.,CASSYYGDRDTQYF,TGTGCCAGCAGTTACTATGGGGACCGAGATACGCAGTATTTT